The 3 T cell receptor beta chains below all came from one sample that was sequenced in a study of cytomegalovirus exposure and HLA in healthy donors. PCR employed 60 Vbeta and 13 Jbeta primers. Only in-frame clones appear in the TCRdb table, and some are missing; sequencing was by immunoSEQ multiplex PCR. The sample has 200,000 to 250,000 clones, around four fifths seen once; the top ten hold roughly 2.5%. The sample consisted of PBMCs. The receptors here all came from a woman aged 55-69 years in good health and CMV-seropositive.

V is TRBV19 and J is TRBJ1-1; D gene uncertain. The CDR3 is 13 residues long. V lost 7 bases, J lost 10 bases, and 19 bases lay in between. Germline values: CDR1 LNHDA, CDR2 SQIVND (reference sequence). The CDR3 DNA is TGTGCCAGTAAAACGGCAGGATCACTCGTAGCTTTCTTT. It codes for CASKTAGSLVAFF.

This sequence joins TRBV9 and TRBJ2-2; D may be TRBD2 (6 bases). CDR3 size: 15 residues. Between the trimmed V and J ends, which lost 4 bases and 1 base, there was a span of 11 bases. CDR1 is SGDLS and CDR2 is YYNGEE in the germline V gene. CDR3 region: CASSTLGGNTGELFF. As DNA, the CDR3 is TGTGCCAGCAGCACCCTCGGGGGGAACACCGGGGAGCTGTTTTTT.

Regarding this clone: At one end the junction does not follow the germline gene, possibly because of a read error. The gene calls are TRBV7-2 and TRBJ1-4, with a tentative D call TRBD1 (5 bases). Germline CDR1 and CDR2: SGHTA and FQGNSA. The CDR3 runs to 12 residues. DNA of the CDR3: TGTGCCGGCAGCGCGACAGCTGAAAAACTGTTTTTT. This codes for CAGSATAEKLFF.